This is a list of T cell receptor beta chains from one sample in a study of cytomegalovirus exposure and HLA in healthy donors. Assay used: immunoSEQ multiplex PCR; TCRdb lists only in-frame clones, some missing. In the table there are fewer than 90,000 clones, more than 75% of which are singletons. Specimen: PBMCs. The receptor set was obtained from a middle-aged woman in good health and CMV-seropositive. Both conserved end residues are part of each CDR3. The D gene is left open where the match is weak. Not every row has a clone size; where given, it reads once, few, many or a size class.

>.|TRBD2|TRBJ2-7|TRBV6-5
CASSYRGGRSYEQYF
TGTGCCAGCAGTTACAGGGGCGGGAGATCCTACGAGCAGTACTTC
>.|TRBD2|TRBJ2-2|TRBV10-3
CAISESAGLAGLELFF
TGTGCCATCAGTGAGTCGGCGGGACTAGCGGGGTTGGAGCTGTTTTTT
>.|.|TRBJ1-6|TRBV18
CASSPPQGANSPLHF
TGTGCCAGCTCACCTCCACAGGGTGCAAATTCACCCCTCCACTTT
>.|.|TRBJ2-7|TRBV4-2
CASSQDESSEQYF
TGTGCCAGCAGCCAAGACGAGTCGTCCGAGCAATACTTC
>.|.|TRBJ1-2|TRBV18
CASSPGTIYGYTF
TGTGCCAGCTCACCCGGGACTATCTATGGCTACACCTTC
>.|TRBD1|TRBJ2-7|TRBV10-3
CAISERGTGGSYEQYF
TGTGCCATCAGTGAGAGGGGGACAGGGGGCTCCTACGAGCAGTACTTC
>once|.|TRBJ1-2|TRBV15
CATSRDIDYGYTF
TGTGCCACCAGCAGAGATATAGACTATGGCTACACCTTC
>.|.|TRBJ2-6|TRBV6-5
CASSYSRGGANVLTF
TGTGCCAGCAGTTACTCGAGAGGGGGGGCCAACGTCCTGACTTTC
>once|TRBD1|TRBJ2-1|TRBV18
CASSPTGTGGYNEQFF
TGTGCCAGCTCACCGACCGGGACAGGGGGCTACAATGAGCAGTTCTTC
>.|.|TRBJ2-2|TRBV10-2
CASTPGILTGELFF
TGCGCCAGCACCCCCGGGATTCTAACCGGGGAGCTGTTTTTT
>.|TRBD1|TRBJ2-2|TRBV18
CASSGQGPGTGELFF
TGTGCCAGCTCAGGACAGGGGCCGGGCACCGGGGAGCTGTTTTTT
>.|TRBD1|TRBJ2-5|TRBV7-9
CASSLGAGTGLQETQYF
TGTGCCAGCAGCTTAGGAGCCGGGACAGGGCTCCAAGAGACCCAGTACTTC
>few|TRBD1|TRBJ2-7|TRBV11-2
CASSFFTGGASYEQYF
TGTGCCAGCAGCTTTTTCACAGGGGGCGCATCGTACGAGCAGTACTTC
>.|.|TRBJ2-5|TRBV20-1
CSAESGSYLYF
TGCAGTGCGGAATCCGGGTCCTACCTTTACTTC
>.|TRBD1|TRBJ1-4|TRBV18
CASSPFRTGRNEKLFF
TGTGCCAGCTCACCCTTTCGGACAGGGCGGAATGAAAAACTGTTTTTT
>few|.|TRBJ2-7|TRBV27
CASSFRGMIYEQYF
TGTGCCAGCTCTTTTCGGGGGATGATCTACGAGCAGTACTTC
>.|.|TRBJ1-4|TRBV5-8
CASSFRQATNEKLFF
TGTGCCAGCAGCTTCCGACAGGCCACTAATGAAAAACTGTTTTTT
>.|TRBD2|TRBJ2-7|TRBV30
CAWSRLAKPYEQYF
TGTGCCTGGAGCAGACTAGCGAAGCCCTACGAGCAGTACTTC
>.|.|TRBJ1-1|TRBV7-4
CASSFTQPGIQDRNTEAFF
TGTGCCAGCAGCTTCACCCAGCCCGGGATCCAAGACCGGAACACTGAAGCTTTCTTT
>.|TRBD1|TRBJ1-1|TRBV19
CASSIGTGAAEAFF
TGTGCCAGTAGTATTGGGACAGGGGCGGCTGAAGCTTTCTTT
>.|TRBD2|TRBJ2-1|TRBV28
CASSLFSLRGRFYNEQFF
TGTGCCAGCAGTTTATTTTCCCTCCGCGGGAGGTTTTACAATGAGCAGTTCTTC
>once|TRBD2|TRBJ2-4|TRBV2
CASTGSGGLVRDIQYF
TGTGCCAGCACTGGTAGCGGGGGATTAGTTCGGGACATTCAGTACTTC
>.|.|TRBJ2-7|TRBV4-1
CASSQGPGNEQYF
TGCGCCAGCAGCCAAGGGCCCGGGAACGAGCAGTACTTC
>.|.|TRBJ1-4|TRBV7-2
CASSLPNEKLFF
TGTGCCAGCAGCTTACCGAATGAAAAACTGTTTTTT
>.|.|TRBJ2-5|TRBV15
CATSIQGTWQETQYF
TGTGCCACCAGCATCCAGGGGACGTGGCAAGAGACCCAGTACTTC
>.|TRBD1|TRBJ2-1|TRBV7-3
CASSSGTGVDNEQFF
TGTGCCAGCAGCTCTGGGACAGGGGTCGATAACGAGCAGTTCTTC
>.|.|TRBJ2-7|TRBV5-3
CARSVGQTNYEQYF
TGTGCCAGAAGCGTAGGACAGACCAACTACGAGCAGTACTTC
>.|TRBD1|TRBJ2-7|TRBV9
CASSDQGAYEQYF
TGTGCCAGCAGCGACCAGGGGGCCTACGAGCAGTACTTC
>.|.|TRBJ1-5|TRBV4-2
CASSQGRDLKSLSNQPQHF
TGTGCCAGCAGCCAAGGGAGAGACCTTAAATCACTTAGCAATCAGCCCCAGCATTTT
>.|.|TRBJ1-3|TRBV6-1
CASSPQGSGNTIYF
TGTGCCAGCAGTCCACAGGGATCTGGAAACACCATATATTTT
>few|.|TRBJ2-5|TRBV29-1
CSANPYMGGQETQYF
TGCAGCGCCAACCCCTACATGGGGGGCCAAGAGACCCAGTACTTC
>.|.|TRBJ1-2|TRBV19
CASSRSGVFGTYYGYTF
TGTGCCAGTAGTAGGAGCGGGGTCTTCGGGACTTACTATGGCTACACCTTC
>.|.|TRBJ1-2|TRBV7-8
CASSPRELYGYTF
TGTGCCAGCAGCCCGCGGGAATTGTATGGCTACACCTTC
>.|TRBD1|TRBJ1-1|TRBV15
CATTPNYQGDTEAFF
TGTGCCACCACCCCGAACTACCAGGGGGACACTGAAGCTTTCTTT
>.|TRBD2|TRBJ2-7|TRBV18
CASSLAGYSYEQYF
TGTGCCAGCTCACTAGCGGGATACTCCTACGAGCAGTACTTC